Listed here is a single TCR beta chain. Its antigen remains unidentified. The sample's treatment: roughly 11-day PBMC culture with coronavirus spike peptide pools or control peptides (ViraFEST assay). Once peptide pools had expanded antigen-specific T cells, ViraFEST sequenced TCRs. Following a culture period (roughly ten days), negative selection was used to isolate CD4+ T cells. This entry is derived from a study of vaccination and CD4 T cells after COVID-19. Study at large: Overlapping peptides covering the spike proteins of SARS-CoV-2, HCoV-NL63, HCoV-OC43 and HCoV-229E were added to stimulate cells.

General observations from the study: Spike mono-reactivity marked 304 of 307 vaccine-specific clones in convalescent patients.

Oncomine TCR Beta short-read sequencing was applied to DNA from cultured CD4+ T cells. TCRdb fed the PCR reads into MiXCR, producing one record per CDR3 protein. The sample carries about 20,000 distinct CDR3 sequences, under 65% recorded once. The germline V gene has CDR1 SGHTA and CDR2 FQGNSA. The length of the CDR3 is 14 residues. The V and J ends lost 0 bases and 4 bases respectively, with 9 bases between them. This chain joins TRBV7-2 and TRBJ2-5; a possible D gene is TRBD2 (5 bases). The TCR originated in a human donor who had recovered from COVID-19. The sample consisted of CD4+ T cells from blood, cultured in vitro, taken after SARS-CoV-2 vaccination. In nucleotides, the CDR3 is TGTGCCAGCAGCTTAGCCCTAGCAGTAGAGACCCAGTACTTC. Encoded protein: CASSLALAVETQYF.